The clone carrying this TCR beta chain has a handful of counts. Its antigen is still unknown. The data are from a study of T cell repertoires in cytomegalovirus infection. Study-level background: Public TCR beta signatures were indicative of both CMV infection and a matching HLA type.

Overall study findings and caveats: Cumulative public TCR beta family frequency identified carriers of CMV plus the relevant HLA.

TCRdb processed the reads anew with MiXCR; each CDR3 protein has one entry. The table has 130,000 or so distinct CDR3 sequences, roughly 6.5% seen once. Germline V gene sequence: CDR1 SQVTM, CDR2 ANQGSEA. With 3 bases removed from V and 8 bases from J, the gap between germline ends came to 16 bases. The CDR3 is 13 amino acids. Sequenced sample: PBMCs. This TCR came from a human donor in good health (CMV status not recorded). Some clones in this sample may be carry-over from other donors' samples. The chain combines TRBV29-1 with TRBJ1-2, with no clear D. CDR3 loop: CSVDSGIEKGYTF. Here the CDR3 DNA reads TGCAGCGTTGACTCTGGGATTGAGAAAGGCTACACCTTC.